This TCR beta chain stems from a study of molecular identifiers for immune sequencing clone quantification. A single record per CDR3 protein comes from TCRdb applying MiXCR to the PCR reads. The data contain nearly 650,000 distinct CDR3 sequences, 25% of them singletons. The V end was cut by 4 bases, the J end by 1 base, with 10 bases between. The CDR3 loop spans 14 amino acids. The sample consisted of naive CD8+ T cells from blood, with Jurkat cell RNA spiked in. Subset specified: FACS-sorted CD8+CD4-CCR7+CD45RA+ naive T cells. The TCR comes from a human donor in good health. Some libraries in this study had Jurkat cell RNA spiked in. The gene calls are TRBV12-3 or TRBV12-4 and TRBJ2-5; D not resolved. In DNA, the CDR3 is TGTGCCAGCAGTTCCGATAGTTCCCAAGAGACCCAGTACTTC. Protein sequence: CASSSDSSQETQYF.